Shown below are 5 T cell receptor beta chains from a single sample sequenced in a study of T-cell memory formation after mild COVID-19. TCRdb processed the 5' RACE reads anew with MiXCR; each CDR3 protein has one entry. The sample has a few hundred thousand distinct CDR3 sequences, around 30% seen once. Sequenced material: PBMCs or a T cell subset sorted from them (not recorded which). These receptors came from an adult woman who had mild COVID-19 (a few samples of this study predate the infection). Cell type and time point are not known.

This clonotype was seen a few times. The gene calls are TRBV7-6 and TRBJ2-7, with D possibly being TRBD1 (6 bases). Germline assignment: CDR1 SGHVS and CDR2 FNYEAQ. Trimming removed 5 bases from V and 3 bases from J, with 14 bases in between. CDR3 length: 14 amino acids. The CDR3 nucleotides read TGTGCCAGCAGCACCGGGACAACTTTCTACGAGCAGTACTTC. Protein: CASSTGTTFYEQYF.

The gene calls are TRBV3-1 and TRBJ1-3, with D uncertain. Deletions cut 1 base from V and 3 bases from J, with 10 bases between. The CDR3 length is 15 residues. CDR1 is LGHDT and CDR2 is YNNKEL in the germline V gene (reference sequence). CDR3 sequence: CASSQARTYGNTIYF. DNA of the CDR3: TGTGCCAGCAGCCAAGCTCGGACCTATGGAAACACCATATATTTT.

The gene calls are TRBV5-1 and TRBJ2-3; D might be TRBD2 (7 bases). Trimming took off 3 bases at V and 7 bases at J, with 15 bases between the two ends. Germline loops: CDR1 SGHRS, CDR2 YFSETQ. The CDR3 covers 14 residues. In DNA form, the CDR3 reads TGCGCCAGCAGCTCATGGGGGGGCGTGAATACGCAGTATTTT. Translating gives CASSSWGGVNTQYF. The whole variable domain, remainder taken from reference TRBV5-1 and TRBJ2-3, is KAGVTQTPRYLIKTRGQQVTLSCSPISGHRSVSWYQQTPGQGLQFLFEYFSETQRNKGNFPGRFSGRQFSNSRSEMNVSTLELGDSALYLCASSSWGGVNTQYFGPGTRLTVL.

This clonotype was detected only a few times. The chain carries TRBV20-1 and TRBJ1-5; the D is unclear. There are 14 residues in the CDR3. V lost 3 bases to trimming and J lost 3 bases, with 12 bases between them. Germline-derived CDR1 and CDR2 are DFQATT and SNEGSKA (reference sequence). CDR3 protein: CSASVGPHNQPQHF. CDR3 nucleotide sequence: TGCAGTGCTAGTGTTGGACCCCACAATCAGCCCCAGCATTTT.

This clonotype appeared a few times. CDR3 DNA: TGTGCCAGCAGTCCAATAGGGGCGTTGGTCGTATTGGACTATGGCTACACCTTC. This encodes CASSPIGALVVLDYGYTF. The genes are TRBV27 and TRBJ1-2; the D gene is possibly TRBD1 (5 bases). Germline CDR1 is MNHEY and CDR2 is SMNVEV (reference sequence). There are 18 residues in the CDR3. With 5 bases removed from V and 3 bases from J, the gap between germline ends came to 25 bases.